A single sample is the source of the 28 T cell receptor beta chains below, sequenced in a study of blood T cell repertoires in COVID-19. The repertoire was sequenced with immunoSEQ multiplex PCR; TCRdb's copy has only in-frame clones and lacks some. The repertoire includes fewer than 400,000 clones, just under 90% of them detected once, and around 9.3% sits in the top ten. Sequencing was done on a sample of PBMCs or T cells enriched from blood (not recorded which). These receptors were obtained from a woman aged 50 to 65 who had recovered from COVID-19.

The chain employs TRBV14 and TRBJ1-4; TRBD1 matches at 9 bases. Trimming removed 4 bases from V and 14 bases from J; junction bases left unmatched: 2. The CDR3 loop spans 11 amino acids. Germline lookup yields CDR1 SGHDN and CDR2 FVKESK. The CDR3 loop is CASSRDRVLFF. CDR3 in DNA: TGTGCCAGCAGCCGGGACAGGGTTCTGTTTTTT.

The chain recombines TRBV3-1 (or the pseudogene TRBV3-2) with TRBJ2-1; 9 nucleotides align to TRBD2. V shed 3 bases, J shed 7 bases, and the junction held 10 bases outside the gene matches. The CDR3 runs 16 residues. Germline values: CDR1 LGHDT, CDR2 YNNKEL (reference sequence). The CDR3 coding sequence is TGTGCCAGCAGCCATAGCTTCTCAGCGGGGGGTAATGAGCAGTTCTTC. Translated, it gives CASSHSFSAGGNEQFF.

The gene calls are TRBV9 and TRBJ1-1; perhaps TRBD1 as D (5 bases). Germline V lookup: CDR1 SGDLS, CDR2 YYNGEE. V dropped 1 base and J dropped 3 bases, with 16 bases sitting between them. The CDR3 has 16 residues. The CDR3 DNA follows: TGTGCCAGCAGCGTATCCTCAGATCGGGGGTACACTGAAGCTTTCTTT. Its translation is CASSVSSDRGYTEAFF.

This chain links TRBV19 with TRBJ1-5, with D unclear. V was pared by 3 bases and J by 5 bases, with 14 bases between. CDR3 length: 15 residues. The germline V gene encodes CDR1 LNHDA and CDR2 SQIVND (reference sequence). CDR3 nucleotides: TGTGCCAGTAGTATTTCGGGATCTTGGGATCAGCCCCAGCATTTT. Protein: CASSISGSWDQPQHF.

The chain uses TRBV12-3 or TRBV12-4 and TRBJ2-7, with D maybe TRBD2 (6 bases). The CDR3 contains 13 residues. Trimming removed 6 bases at V and 5 bases at J, with 14 bases between. The CDR3 reads CASSVRGDHEQYF. Here the CDR3 DNA reads TGTGCCAGCAGCGTGCGGGGCGACCACGAGCAGTACTTC.

V gene TRBV3-1 (or the pseudogene TRBV3-2) combines with J gene TRBJ1-3; D perhaps matches TRBD1 (5 bases). Germline V gene sequence: CDR1 LGHDT, CDR2 YNNKEL (reference sequence). Trimming cost V 2 bases and J 8 bases, with 13 bases left between them. The CDR3 has 14 residues. CDR3 protein: CASSQWTSKDTIYF. For the CDR3, the DNA is TGTGCCAGCAGCCAATGGACAAGCAAAGACACCATATATTTT.

The chain uses TRBV7-2 and TRBJ1-6; TRBD1 aligns across 7 bases. The V and J ends lost 5 bases and 11 bases, in that order; junction bases with no gene match: 6. This CDR3 contains 13 residues. Germline V gene data show CDR1 as SGHTA and CDR2 as FQGNSA. The CDR3 region is CASSARGVTPLHF. In DNA, the CDR3 is TGTGCCAGCAGCGCCAGGGGGGTTACACCCCTCCACTTT.

This chain joins TRBV5-5 and TRBJ2-7; the match to TRBD1 covers 10 bases. The J segment lost 5 bases and the V segment lost 2 bases, leaving 10 bases of the junction unmatched. This CDR3 is built from 16 residues. CDR1 SGHKS and CDR2 YYEKEE come from the germline V gene (reference sequence). CDR3: CASSLGPGQGSHEQYF. CDR3 bases: TGTGCCAGCAGCTTAGGCCCGGGACAGGGGTCCCACGAGCAGTACTTC.

This chain connects TRBV3-1 (or the pseudogene TRBV3-2) to TRBJ1-2; the match to TRBD1 covers 8 bases. The CDR3 runs to 16 residues. Germline values: CDR1 LGHDT, CDR2 YNNKEL (reference sequence). The J segment lost 6 bases and the V segment lost 2 bases, leaving 11 bases of the junction unmatched. CDR3 amino acids: CASSQLPDRVINGYTF. The CDR3 DNA sequence: TGTGCCAGCAGCCAATTACCGGACAGGGTGATTAATGGCTACACCTTC.

J is TRBJ1-3 and V is TRBV7-9, with 9 bases that match TRBD1. V gave up 5 bases and J gave up 0 bases; unmatched junction bases: 8. The CDR3 consists of 17 residues. Germline assignment: CDR1 SEHNR and CDR2 FQNEAQ (reference sequence). CDR3 region: CASSRQGVYSSGNTIYF. The CDR3 DNA sequence: TGTGCCAGCAGCCGACAGGGGGTGTACTCCTCTGGAAACACCATATATTTT.

This clone was recorded only once. The chain has TRBV7-9 and TRBJ2-7, with TRBD1 matching over 7 bases. Germline V gene lookup returns CDR1 SEHNR and CDR2 FQNEAQ (reference sequence). With V trimmed by 1 base and J by 2 bases, 2 bases remained unmatched. CDR3 length equals 14 residues. Here the CDR3 reads CASSLGQGAYEQYF. CDR3 DNA sequence: TGTGCCAGCAGCTTAGGGCAGGGGGCCTACGAGCAGTACTTC.

The chain uses TRBV15 and TRBJ1-3; TRBD1 agrees at 7 bases. The junction had 6 bases not matched to a gene; V was cut back by 1 base and J by 0 bases. Germline loops: CDR1 LNHNV, CDR2 YYDKDF (reference sequence). CDR3 length: 17 residues. The CDR3 loop is CATSRGGRDSSGNTIYF. DNA of the CDR3: TGTGCCACCAGCAGAGGCGGGCGGGACAGCTCTGGAAACACCATATATTTT.

This chain connects TRBV5-1 to TRBJ2-1; D possibly corresponds to TRBD2 (5 bases). Trimming took off 4 bases at V and 9 bases at J, with 8 bases between the two ends. Germline CDR1 and CDR2: SGHRS and YFSETQ. The CDR3 spans 11 residues. The CDR3 DNA is TGCGCCAGCAGCCTGAGCGGTGAGCAGTTCTTC. It encodes CASSLSGEQFF.

V is TRBV5-6 and J is TRBJ2-5, with D perhaps matching TRBD2 (6 bases). This CDR3 is 16 amino acids long. V lost 0 bases and J lost 7, with 19 bases in between. CDR1 and CDR2 (germline): SGHDT, YYEEEE. DNA for the CDR3: TGTGCCAGCAGCTTGGACTTGGGACTGGGGCATGGGACCCAGTACTTC. Amino acid sequence: CASSLDLGLGHGTQYF.

This sequence joins TRBV23-1 and TRBJ2-1; 7 bases align to TRBD1. TRBV23-1 is an ORF, with its function uncertain. After removal of 10 bases from V and 6 bases from J, the junction contained 6 bases not matched to a gene. The CDR3 length is 12 residues. In DNA form, the CDR3 reads TGCGCCACCTTTAGACAGGGCAATGAGCAGTTCTTC. This sequence encodes CATFRQGNEQFF.

The rearrangement uses TRBV27 and TRBJ2-1; a weak D match, TRBD2 (6 bases). Trimming stripped 3 bases from V and 8 bases from J, with 23 bases between. CDR1 and CDR2 from the germline V gene are MNHEY and SMNVEV (reference sequence). This CDR3 region has 17 residues. CDR3 sequence: CASSLPLGGRPLDEQFF. CDR3 nucleotides: TGTGCCAGCAGTTTGCCCCTTGGGGGGAGGCCTTTGGATGAGCAGTTCTTC.

This chain uses TRBV6-5 with TRBJ2-7, with TRBD1 matching over 10 bases. V was clipped by 9 bases and J by 5 bases; unmatched bases: 7. The germline CDR1 and CDR2 sequences are MNHEY and SVGAGI. The length of the CDR3 is 13 residues. The CDR3 reads CASGGTGENEQYF. CDR3 in DNA: TGTGCCAGTGGTGGGACAGGGGAGAACGAGCAGTACTTC.

The chain is built from TRBV7-9 and TRBJ2-3, with D uncertain. V was shortened by 2 bases and J by 0 bases, with 9 bases between the two germline ends. Germline loops: CDR1 SEHNR, CDR2 FQNEAQ (reference sequence). CDR3 length: 15 residues. CDR3 in DNA: TGTGCCAGCAGCTTAACCCAGACTAGCACAGATACGCAGTATTTT. Its translation is CASSLTQTSTDTQYF. Together with reference TRBV7-9 and TRBJ2-3, the CDR3 gives the full variable domain: DTGVSQNPRHKITKRGQNVTFRCDPISEHNRLYWYRQTLGQGPEFLTYFQNEAQLEKSRLLSDRFSAERPKGSFSTLEIQRTEQGDSAMYLCASSLTQTSTDTQYFGPGTRLTVL.

Of note for this clone: This same CDR3 is encoded by further DNA sequences in the sample. The chain joins TRBV18 to TRBJ1-2, with D possibly TRBD1 on 5 matching bases. CDR1 KGHSH and CDR2 LQKENI come from the germline V gene. Trimming removed 4 bases from V and 3 bases from J, with 9 bases in between. CDR3 length equals 13 residues. The CDR3 DNA follows: TGTGCCAGCTCACTAGGGGCGGACTATGGCTACACCTTC. Amino acids: CASSLGADYGYTF. The whole variable domain, remainder taken from reference TRBV18 and TRBJ1-2, is NAGVMQNPRHLVRRRGQEARLRCSPMKGHSHVYWYRQLPEEGLKFMVYLQKENIIDESGMPKERFSAEFPKEGPSILRIQQVVRGDSAAYFCASSLGADYGYTFGSGTRLTVV.

This chain connects TRBV3-1 (or the pseudogene TRBV3-2) to TRBJ2-7; 8 bases map to TRBD1. The length of the CDR3 is 12 residues. Trimming took 5 bases from V and 6 from J; bases not matched to a gene: 3. Germline values: CDR1 LGHDT, CDR2 YNNKEL (reference sequence). The CDR3, as DNA: TGTGCCAGCAGCTCACAGGGGGGCGAGCAGTACTTC. Encoded protein: CASSSQGGEQYF.

As for this clone: Different DNA sequences within this sample yield the same CDR3. The chain employs TRBV5-1 and TRBJ2-5; D gene uncertain. Trimming removed 0 bases from V and 1 base from J, with 7 bases in between. The germline V gene has CDR1 SGHRS and CDR2 YFSETQ. The CDR3 extends over 14 amino acids. This chain's CDR3 is CASSLVSGQETQYF. The CDR3 DNA follows: TGCGCCAGCAGCTTGGTTTCGGGCCAAGAGACCCAGTACTTC.

This clone was seen once. The V and J genes are TRBV4-1 and TRBJ2-5, with TRBD2 as a possible D gene (7 bases). The CDR3 is 15 amino acids. Between the trimmed V and J ends, which lost 0 bases and 5 bases, there was a span of 13 bases. CDR1 and CDR2 (germline): MGHRA, YSYEKL. In nucleotides, the CDR3 is TGCGCCAGCAGCCAAGAGGGGGGGGCGGAGGAGACCCAGTACTTC. Protein: CASSQEGGAEETQYF.

The rearrangement uses TRBV7-9 and TRBJ2-2; D gene unclear. CDR1 is SEHNR and CDR2 is FQNEAQ in the germline V gene (reference sequence). Trimming left V 1 base short and J 5 bases short, with 5 bases between. This CDR3 contains 13 residues. The CDR3 DNA sequence: TGTGCCAGCAGCTTAGTGAGGACCGGGGAGCTGTTTTTT. It encodes CASSLVRTGELFF. Drawing the rest from reference TRBV7-9 and TRBJ2-2, the complete variable domain is DTGVSQNPRHKITKRGQNVTFRCDPISEHNRLYWYRQTLGQGPEFLTYFQNEAQLEKSRLLSDRFSAERPKGSFSTLEIQRTEQGDSAMYLCASSLVRTGELFFGEGSRLTVL.

V is TRBV19 and J is TRBJ2-5; D not certain. This CDR3 is 17 amino acids long. Trimming took off 0 bases at V and 5 bases at J, with 19 bases between the two ends. Looked up from germline, CDR1 is LNHDA and CDR2 is SQIVND (reference sequence). The CDR3 loop is CASSIDLWAAPWETQYF. CDR3 DNA sequence: TGTGCCAGTAGTATAGATCTTTGGGCCGCTCCGTGGGAGACCCAGTACTTC. The full variable domain, its missing parts supplied by reference TRBV19 and TRBJ2-5, is DGGITQSPKYLFRKEGQNVTLSCEQNLNHDAMYWYRQDPGQGLRLIYYSQIVNDFQKGDIAEGYSVSREKKESFPLTVTSAQKNPTAFYLCASSIDLWAAPWETQYFGPGTRLLVL.

CDR3 amino acids: CASSLGGTGNQPQHF. CDR3 nucleotides: TGTGCCAGCAGCTTAGGGGGGACAGGGAATCAGCCCCAGCATTTT. V and J are TRBV7-2 and TRBJ1-5, with 9 positions matching TRBD1. This CDR3 has 15 amino acids. The V segment lost 1 base and the J segment 4 bases; nucleotides outside the gene matches: 2. Per the germline V gene, CDR1 is SGHTA and CDR2 is FQGNSA. Based on the CDR3 plus reference TRBV7-2 and TRBJ1-5, the full variable domain is GAGVSQSPSNKVTEKGKDVELRCDPISGHTALYWYRQSLGQGLEFLIYFQGNSAPDKSGLPSDRFSAERTGGSVSTLTIQRTQQEDSAVYLCASSLGGTGNQPQHFGDGTRLSIL.

The chain uses TRBV28 and TRBJ1-2; D is undetermined. The CDR3 is 14 amino acids. V dropped 2 bases and J dropped 8 bases, with 15 bases sitting between them. Germline lookup yields CDR1 MDHEN and CDR2 SYDVKM. This CDR3 is CASSLESGIRGYTF. The CDR3 nucleotides are TGTGCCAGCAGTTTAGAGTCGGGGATCCGGGGCTACACCTTC.

J is TRBJ2-7 and V is TRBV4-2, with D maybe TRBD2 (6 bases). The CDR3 length is 15 residues. The ends were cut back, 1 base at V and 3 bases at J, with 13 bases in the middle. Germline V gene data show CDR1 as LGHNA and CDR2 as YNFKEQ. In DNA, the CDR3 is TGTGCCAGCAGCCAAGTATGGACTACGGGCTACGAGCAGTACTTC. Translating gives CASSQVWTTGYEQYF.

The chain recombines TRBV14 with TRBJ2-1, with D unclear. The germline CDR1 and CDR2 sequences are SGHDN and FVKESK. Trimming took off 0 bases at V and 7 bases at J, with 16 bases between the two ends. The CDR3 runs 16 residues. CDR3 protein: CASSQDLWAGPNEQFF. The CDR3 DNA follows: TGTGCCAGCAGCCAAGATCTTTGGGCAGGCCCTAATGAGCAGTTCTTC.